This record concerns one TCR beta chain sequence. What it binds is unknown. Sample treatment: around 19 received Ad26.COV2.S at low or high dose, single or two shots; 5 received placebo; per-sample allocation not given. Vaccine and placebo recipients were sampled on day 63 after the first injection. Immunization relied on an Ad26 vector, which expressed Wuhan-strain SARS-CoV-2 spike. The sample belongs to a study of Ad26.COV2.S vaccination and SARS-CoV-2 variants. CDR3 size: 17 residues. The V gene end was trimmed by 3 bases and the J gene end by 0 bases; junction bases not matched to a gene: 5. From germline, CDR1 is LGHNA and CDR2 YSLEER. Clones were sequenced by immunoSEQ multiplex PCR, and TCRdb holds only the in-frame ones, with some missing. The table lists hundreds of thousands of clones, about 90% of them singletons. Overall study results and limits: The TCR-based breadth and depth measures might underestimate overall T cell responses.

The sample here was peripheral blood, taken in a trial of Ad26.COV2.S vaccine versus placebo. This clonotype was obtained from a person aged 18-65 years who received the Ad26.COV2.S COVID-19 vaccine or a placebo. V and J are TRBV4-3 and TRBJ2-1; 10 nucleotides agree with TRBD2. CDR3 amino acids: CASSQVAGGSSYNEQFF. Here the CDR3 DNA reads TGCGCCAGCAGCCAGGTAGCGGGGGGAAGCTCCTACAATGAGCAGTTCTTC.